This T cell receptor beta chain came from a study of T cell responses to AZD1222 COVID-19 vaccine. The method was immunoSEQ multiplex PCR; TCRdb's version includes in-frame clones alone and lacks a portion of them. The top ten hold about 29% of the sample, which has more than 95,000 clones, roughly 91% seen once. This clone was observed once. The target antigen is unknown. Unmatched junction bases numbered 9, after V lost 4 bases and J lost 8 bases. Germline V gives CDR1 SGHRS, CDR2 YFSETQ. The length of the CDR3 is 14 residues. Whole-study results and caveats: A reported finding is that nearly half of spike-specific TCRs target unmutated variant regions.

Sample: peripheral blood, taken on day 0 of AZD1222 vaccination. The clonotype was recovered from an adult in good health. The rearrangement joins TRBV5-1 to TRBJ1-2; 9 nucleotides line up with TRBD1. This chain's CDR3 is CASSMTTGGHGYTF. Here the CDR3 DNA reads TGCGCCAGCAGCATGACTACAGGGGGCCACGGCTACACCTTC.